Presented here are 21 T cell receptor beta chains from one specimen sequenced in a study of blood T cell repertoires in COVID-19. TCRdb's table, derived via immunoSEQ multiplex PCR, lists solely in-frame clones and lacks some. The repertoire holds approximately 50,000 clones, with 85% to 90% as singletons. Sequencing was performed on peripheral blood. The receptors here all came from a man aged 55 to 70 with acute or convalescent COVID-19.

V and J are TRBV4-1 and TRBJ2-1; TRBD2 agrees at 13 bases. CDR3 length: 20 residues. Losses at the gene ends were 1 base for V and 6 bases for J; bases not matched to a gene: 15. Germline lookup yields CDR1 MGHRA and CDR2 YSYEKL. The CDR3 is CASSQGGLGGLAGAPNEQFF. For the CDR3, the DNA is TGCGCCAGCAGCCAAGGTGGGTTGGGCGGACTAGCGGGAGCCCCCAATGAGCAGTTCTTC.

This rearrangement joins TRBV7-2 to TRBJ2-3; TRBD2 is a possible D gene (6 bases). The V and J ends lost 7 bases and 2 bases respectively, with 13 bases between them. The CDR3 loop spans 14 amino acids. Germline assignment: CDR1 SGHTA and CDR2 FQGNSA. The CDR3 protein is CASIGLAHTDTQYF. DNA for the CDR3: TGTGCCAGCATAGGTCTAGCGCACACAGATACGCAGTATTTT.

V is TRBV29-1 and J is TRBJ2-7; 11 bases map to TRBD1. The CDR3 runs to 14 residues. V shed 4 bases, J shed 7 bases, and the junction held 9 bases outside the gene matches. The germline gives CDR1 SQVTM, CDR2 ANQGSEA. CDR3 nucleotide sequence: TGCAGCGTTGCACCCGGACAGGGGGCGGGTGAGCAGTACTTC. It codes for CSVAPGQGAGEQYF.

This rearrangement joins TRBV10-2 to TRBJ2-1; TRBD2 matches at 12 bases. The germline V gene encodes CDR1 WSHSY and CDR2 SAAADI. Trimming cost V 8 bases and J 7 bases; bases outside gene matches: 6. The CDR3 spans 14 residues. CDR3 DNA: TGCGCCAGCTCACCGGGACTAGCGGGTAATGAGCAGTTCTTC. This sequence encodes CASSPGLAGNEQFF.

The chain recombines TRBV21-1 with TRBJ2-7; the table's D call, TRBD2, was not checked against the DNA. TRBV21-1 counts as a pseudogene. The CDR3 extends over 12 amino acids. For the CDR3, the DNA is TGTGCCAGCAGCAAACTAGACTACGAGCAGTACTTC. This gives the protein CASSKLDYEQYF.

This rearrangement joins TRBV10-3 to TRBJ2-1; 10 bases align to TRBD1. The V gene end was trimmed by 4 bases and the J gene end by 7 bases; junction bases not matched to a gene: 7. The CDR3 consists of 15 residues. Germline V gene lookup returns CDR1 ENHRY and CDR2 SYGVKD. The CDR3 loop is CAISGPGQGTNEQFF. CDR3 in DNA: TGTGCCATCAGTGGGCCGGGACAGGGGACGAATGAGCAGTTCTTC.

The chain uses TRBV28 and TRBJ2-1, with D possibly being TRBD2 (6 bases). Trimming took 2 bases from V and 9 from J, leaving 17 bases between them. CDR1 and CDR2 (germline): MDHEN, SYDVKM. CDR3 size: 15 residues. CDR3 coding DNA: TGTGCCAGCAGTTTAGGAGGGCGAATGCAAGGTGAGCAGTTCTTC. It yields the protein CASSLGGRMQGEQFF.

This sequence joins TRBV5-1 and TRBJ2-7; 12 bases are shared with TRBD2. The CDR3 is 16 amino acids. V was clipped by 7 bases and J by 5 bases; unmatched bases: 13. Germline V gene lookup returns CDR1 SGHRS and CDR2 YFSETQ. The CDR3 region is CASRNGLAGSTHEQYF. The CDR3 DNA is TGCGCCAGCCGAAACGGACTAGCGGGAAGCACCCACGAGCAGTACTTC.

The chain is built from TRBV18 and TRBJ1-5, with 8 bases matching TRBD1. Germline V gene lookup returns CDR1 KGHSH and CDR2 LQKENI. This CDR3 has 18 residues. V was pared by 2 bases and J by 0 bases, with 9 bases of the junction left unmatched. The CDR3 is CASSPGGTGPYSNQPQHF. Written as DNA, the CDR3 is TGTGCCAGCTCACCAGGCGGGACAGGCCCATATAGCAATCAGCCCCAGCATTTT.

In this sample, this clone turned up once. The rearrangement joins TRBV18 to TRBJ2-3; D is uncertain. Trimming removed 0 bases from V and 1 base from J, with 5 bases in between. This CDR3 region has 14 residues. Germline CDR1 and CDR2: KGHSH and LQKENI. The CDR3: CASSPPAGTDTQYF. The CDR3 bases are TGTGCCAGCTCACCACCGGCCGGCACAGATACGCAGTATTTT.

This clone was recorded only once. CDR3 amino acids: CASSLGRRAGELFF. CDR3 DNA: TGTGCCAGCAGCTTAGGGAGGAGAGCCGGGGAGCTGTTTTTT. This sequence joins TRBV11-2 and TRBJ2-2; D perhaps matches TRBD2 (5 bases). CDR3 length: 14 residues. With 1 base removed from V and 6 bases from J, the gap between germline ends came to 9 bases. Germline-derived CDR1 and CDR2 are SGHAT and FQNNGV.

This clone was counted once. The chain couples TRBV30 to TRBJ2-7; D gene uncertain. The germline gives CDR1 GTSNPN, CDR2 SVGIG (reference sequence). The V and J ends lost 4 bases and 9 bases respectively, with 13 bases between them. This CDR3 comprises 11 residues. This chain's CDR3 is CAWTLGSGQYF. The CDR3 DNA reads TGTGCCTGGACCCTCGGGTCGGGGCAGTACTTC.

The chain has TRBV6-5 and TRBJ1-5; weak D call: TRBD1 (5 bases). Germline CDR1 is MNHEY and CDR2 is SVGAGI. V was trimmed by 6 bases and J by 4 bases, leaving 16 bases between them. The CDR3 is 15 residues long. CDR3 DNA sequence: TGTGCCAGCAGAACAGGCGGTCTAGGGAATCAGCCCCAGCATTTT. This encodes CASRTGGLGNQPQHF.

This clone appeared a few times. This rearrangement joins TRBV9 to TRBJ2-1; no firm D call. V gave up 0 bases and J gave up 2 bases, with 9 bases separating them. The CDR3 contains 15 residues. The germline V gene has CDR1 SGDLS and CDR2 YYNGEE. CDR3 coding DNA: TGTGCCAGCAGCGTAGCGGTAGCAGCCTACAATGAGCAGTTCTTC. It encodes CASSVAVAAYNEQFF.

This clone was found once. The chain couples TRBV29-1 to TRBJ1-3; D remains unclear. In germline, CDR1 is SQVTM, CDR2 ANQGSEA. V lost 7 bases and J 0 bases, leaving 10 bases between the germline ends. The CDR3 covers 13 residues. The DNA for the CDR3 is TGCAGCGCCCGAGCCAACTCTGGAAACACCATATATTTT. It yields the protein CSARANSGNTIYF.

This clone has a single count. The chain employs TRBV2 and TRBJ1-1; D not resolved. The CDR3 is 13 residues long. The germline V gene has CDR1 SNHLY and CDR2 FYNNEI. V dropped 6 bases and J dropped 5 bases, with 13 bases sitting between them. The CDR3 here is CASRTDGYTEAFF. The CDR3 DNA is TGTGCCAGCAGGACTGACGGTTATACTGAAGCTTTCTTT.

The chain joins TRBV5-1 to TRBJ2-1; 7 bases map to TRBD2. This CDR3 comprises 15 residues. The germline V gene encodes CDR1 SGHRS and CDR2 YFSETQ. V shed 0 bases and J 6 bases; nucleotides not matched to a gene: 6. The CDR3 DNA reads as TGCGCCAGCAGCTTGGTGTCTAGCGGAAGCAATGAGCAGTTCTTC. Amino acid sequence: CASSLVSSGSNEQFF.

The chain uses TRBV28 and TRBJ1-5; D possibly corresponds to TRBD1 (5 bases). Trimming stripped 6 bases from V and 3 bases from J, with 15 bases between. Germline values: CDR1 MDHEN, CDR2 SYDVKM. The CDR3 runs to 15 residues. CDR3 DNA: TGTGCCAGCAGCCAACATGGGGGGTACAATCAGCCCCAGCATTTT. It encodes CASSQHGGYNQPQHF.

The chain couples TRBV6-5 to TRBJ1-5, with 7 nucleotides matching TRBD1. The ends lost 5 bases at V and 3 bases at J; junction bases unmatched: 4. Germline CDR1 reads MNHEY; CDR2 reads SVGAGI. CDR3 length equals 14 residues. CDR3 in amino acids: CASSRDSNNQPQHF. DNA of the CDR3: TGTGCCAGCAGTCGGGACAGTAACAATCAGCCCCAGCATTTT.

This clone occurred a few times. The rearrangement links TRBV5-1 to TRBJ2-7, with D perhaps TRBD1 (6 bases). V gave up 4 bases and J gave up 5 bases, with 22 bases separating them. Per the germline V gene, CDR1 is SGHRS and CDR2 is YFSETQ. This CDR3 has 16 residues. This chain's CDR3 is CASSRGTARGLDEQYF. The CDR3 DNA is TGCGCCAGCAGCCGGGGAACGGCCAGGGGATTAGACGAGCAGTACTTC. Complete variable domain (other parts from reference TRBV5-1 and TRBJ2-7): KAGVTQTPRYLIKTRGQQVTLSCSPISGHRSVSWYQQTPGQGLQFLFEYFSETQRNKGNFPGRFSGRQFSNSRSEMNVSTLELGDSALYLCASSRGTARGLDEQYFGPGTRLTVT.

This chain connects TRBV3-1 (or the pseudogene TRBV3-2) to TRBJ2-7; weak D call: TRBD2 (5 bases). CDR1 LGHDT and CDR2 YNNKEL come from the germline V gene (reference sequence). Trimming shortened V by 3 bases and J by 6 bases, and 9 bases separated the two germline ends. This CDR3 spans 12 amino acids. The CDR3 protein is CASSHRGSEQYF. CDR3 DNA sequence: TGTGCCAGCAGCCACCGGGGTTCCGAGCAGTACTTC.